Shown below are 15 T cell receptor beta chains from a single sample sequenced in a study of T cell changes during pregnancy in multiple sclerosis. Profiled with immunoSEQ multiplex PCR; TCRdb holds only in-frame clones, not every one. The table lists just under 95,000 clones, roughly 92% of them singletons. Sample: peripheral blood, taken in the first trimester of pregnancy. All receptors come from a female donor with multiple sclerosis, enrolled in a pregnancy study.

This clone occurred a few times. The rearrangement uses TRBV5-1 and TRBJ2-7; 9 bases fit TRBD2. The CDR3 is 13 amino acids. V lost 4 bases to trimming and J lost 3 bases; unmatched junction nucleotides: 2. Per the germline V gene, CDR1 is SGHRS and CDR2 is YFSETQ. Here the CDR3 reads CASSPSGDYEQYF. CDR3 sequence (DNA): TGCGCCAGCAGCCCTAGCGGGGACTACGAGCAGTACTTC.

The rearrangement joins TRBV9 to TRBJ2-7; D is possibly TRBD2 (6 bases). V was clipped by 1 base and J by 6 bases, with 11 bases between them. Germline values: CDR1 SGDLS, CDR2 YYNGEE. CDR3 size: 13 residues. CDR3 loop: CASSVISGSEQYF. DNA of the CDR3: TGTGCCAGCAGCGTAATTAGCGGCAGCGAGCAGTACTTC.

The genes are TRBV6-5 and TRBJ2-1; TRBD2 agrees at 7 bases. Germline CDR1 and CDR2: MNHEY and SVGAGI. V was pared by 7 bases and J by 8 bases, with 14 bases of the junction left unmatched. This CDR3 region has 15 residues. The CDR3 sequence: CASTVRGGPPHEQFF. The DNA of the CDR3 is TGTGCCAGCACCGTCCGGGGAGGGCCACCTCATGAGCAGTTCTTC.

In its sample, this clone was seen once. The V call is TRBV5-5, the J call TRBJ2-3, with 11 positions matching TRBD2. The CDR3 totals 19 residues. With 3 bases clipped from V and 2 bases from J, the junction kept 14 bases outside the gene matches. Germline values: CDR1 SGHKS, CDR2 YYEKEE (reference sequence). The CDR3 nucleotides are TGTGCCAGCAGCTCCCCGACTAGCGGGAATCCCATAATCACAGATACGCAGTATTTT. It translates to CASSSPTSGNPIITDTQYF.

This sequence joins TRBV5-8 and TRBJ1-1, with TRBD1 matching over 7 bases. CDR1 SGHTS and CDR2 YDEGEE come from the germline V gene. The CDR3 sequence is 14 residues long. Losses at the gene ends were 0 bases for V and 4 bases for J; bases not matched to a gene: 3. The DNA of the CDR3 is TGTGCCAGCAGCTTGGGACCAGGGGGCACTGAAGCTTTCTTT. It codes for CASSLGPGGTEAFF.

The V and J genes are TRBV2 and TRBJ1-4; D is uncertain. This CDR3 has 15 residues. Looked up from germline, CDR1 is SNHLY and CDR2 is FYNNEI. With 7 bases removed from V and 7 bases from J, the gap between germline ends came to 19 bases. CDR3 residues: CASMGQPGRGEKLFF. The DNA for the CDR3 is TGTGCCAGCATGGGTCAACCGGGCCGGGGTGAAAAACTGTTTTTT.

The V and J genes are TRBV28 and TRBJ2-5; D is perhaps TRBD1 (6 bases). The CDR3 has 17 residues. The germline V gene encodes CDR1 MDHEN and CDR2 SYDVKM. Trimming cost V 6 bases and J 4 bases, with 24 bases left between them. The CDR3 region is CASSQDRTTFISETQYF. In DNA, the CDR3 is TGTGCCAGCAGCCAAGACAGGACCACTTTTATCTCAGAGACCCAGTACTTC.

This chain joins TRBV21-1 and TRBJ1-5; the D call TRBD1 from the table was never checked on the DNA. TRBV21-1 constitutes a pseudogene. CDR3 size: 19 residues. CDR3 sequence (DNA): TGTGCCAGCAGCAAAGTGTGGAAGTTGGACAGGGGTTGGATTCAGCCCCAGCATTTT. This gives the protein CASSKVWKLDRGWIQPQHF.

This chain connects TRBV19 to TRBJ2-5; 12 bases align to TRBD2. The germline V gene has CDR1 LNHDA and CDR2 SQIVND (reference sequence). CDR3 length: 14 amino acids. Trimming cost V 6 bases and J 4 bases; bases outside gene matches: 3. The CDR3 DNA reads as TGTGCCAGTAGCCGGGGACTAGCGGGAGAGACCCAGTACTTC. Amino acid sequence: CASSRGLAGETQYF. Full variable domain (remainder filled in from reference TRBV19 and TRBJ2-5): DGGITQSPKYLFRKEGQNVTLSCEQNLNHDAMYWYRQDPGQGLRLIYYSQIVNDFQKGDIAEGYSVSREKKESFPLTVTSAQKNPTAFYLCASSRGLAGETQYFGPGTRLLVL.

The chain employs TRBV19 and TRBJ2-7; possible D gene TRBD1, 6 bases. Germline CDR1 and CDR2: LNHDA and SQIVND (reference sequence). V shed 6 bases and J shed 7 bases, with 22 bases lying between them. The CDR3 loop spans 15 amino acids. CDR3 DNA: TGTGCCAGTAGCTCTACCGGGACATGGACGGGGGAGCAGTACTTC. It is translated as CASSSTGTWTGEQYF. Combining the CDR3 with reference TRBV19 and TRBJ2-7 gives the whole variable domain DGGITQSPKYLFRKEGQNVTLSCEQNLNHDAMYWYRQDPGQGLRLIYYSQIVNDFQKGDIAEGYSVSREKKESFPLTVTSAQKNPTAFYLCASSSTGTWTGEQYFGPGTRLTVT.

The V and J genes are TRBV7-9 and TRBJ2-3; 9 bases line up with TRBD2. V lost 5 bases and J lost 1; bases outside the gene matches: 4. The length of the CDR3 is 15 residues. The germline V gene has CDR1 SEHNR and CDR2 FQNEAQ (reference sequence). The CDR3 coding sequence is TGTGCCAGCAGCCCCTTAGCGGGAGGCACAGATACGCAGTATTTT. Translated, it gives CASSPLAGGTDTQYF.

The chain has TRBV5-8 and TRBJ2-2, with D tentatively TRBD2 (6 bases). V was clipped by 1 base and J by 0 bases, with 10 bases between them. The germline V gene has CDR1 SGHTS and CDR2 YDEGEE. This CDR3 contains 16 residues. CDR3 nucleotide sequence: TGTGCCAGCAGCTTGTTGGGGACTCCGAACACCGGGGAGCTGTTTTTT. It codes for CASSLLGTPNTGELFF.

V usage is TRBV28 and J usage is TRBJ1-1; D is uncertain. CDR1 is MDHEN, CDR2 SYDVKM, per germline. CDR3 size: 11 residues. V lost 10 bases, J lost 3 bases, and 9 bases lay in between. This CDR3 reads CATYTDTEAFF. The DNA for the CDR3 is TGTGCCACGTATACGGACACTGAAGCTTTCTTT.

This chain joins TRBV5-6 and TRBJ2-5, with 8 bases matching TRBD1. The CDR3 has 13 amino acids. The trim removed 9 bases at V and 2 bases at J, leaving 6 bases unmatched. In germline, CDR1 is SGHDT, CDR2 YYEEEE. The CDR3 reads CATKQGVQETQYF. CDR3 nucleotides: TGTGCCACCAAACAGGGGGTTCAAGAGACCCAGTACTTC. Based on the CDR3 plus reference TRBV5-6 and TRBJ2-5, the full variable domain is DAGVTQSPTHLIKTRGQQVTLRCSPKSGHDTVSWYQQALGQGPQFIFQYYEEEERQRGNFPDRFSGHQFPNYSSELNVNALLLGDSALYLCATKQGVQETQYFGPGTRLLVL.

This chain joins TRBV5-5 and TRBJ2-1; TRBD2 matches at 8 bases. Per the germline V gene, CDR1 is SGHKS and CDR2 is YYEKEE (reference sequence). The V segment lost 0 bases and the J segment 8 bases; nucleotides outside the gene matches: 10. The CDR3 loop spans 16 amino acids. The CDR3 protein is CASSLAYQRGYDEQFF. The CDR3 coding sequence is TGTGCCAGCAGCTTGGCCTATCAGCGGGGGTACGATGAGCAGTTCTTC.